This T cell receptor (beta chain) was captured by sequencing in a study of patients and donors after allogeneic stem cell transplantation. Germline values: CDR1 SGDLS, CDR2 YYNGEE. Trimming took off 4 bases at V and 8 bases at J, with 21 bases between the two ends. This CDR3 is built from 15 residues. TCRdb used MiXCR to reprocess the RT-PCR reads, holding one entry per CDR3 protein. The repertoire holds around 150,000 distinct CDR3 sequences, with about a third as singletons. The receptor's source is a human donor who was either an allogeneic HSCT recipient or a stem cell or donor lymphocyte infusion donor (not recorded which). It is not recorded whose cells these are; they may come from a transplant donor. The V call is TRBV9, the J call TRBJ1-2; tentative D call: TRBD1 (6 bases). The material sequenced was blood, either unsorted or a sorted T cell fraction (not recorded which). CDR3 in DNA: TGTGCCAGCAGCCCAGGGGACGGAGGTCTTTGGGGCTACACCTTC. Its protein is CASSPGDGGLWGYTF.